This T cell receptor beta chain comes out of a study of shared clonotypes between healthy human individuals. CD45RO-negative cells were positively selected for CCR7, leaving out terminally differentiated effector memory CD45RA+ cells. The CDR3 has 15 residues. CDR1 and CDR2 from the germline V gene are MDHEN and SYDVKM. Trimming at V came to 2 bases and at J to 9 bases, leaving 6 bases not matched to a gene. The study ran the assay at deep level. Investigators spread the genomic DNA of each subset evenly over several immunoSEQ plates. Repertoires were generated with immunoSEQ multiplex PCR, while TCRdb's copy carries only in-frame clones and drops some. Of hundreds of thousands of clones detected, 92% appear once; the ten largest clones hold 24%. Concerning this clone: Its antigen is currently unknown.

General study points: Generation of non-shared clonotypes was less probable than generation of clonotypes shared by all four donors. Few donors limited the genetic and exposure-history diversity represented.

The source of this sequence is a man aged 30 to 45 in good health. The rearrangement joins TRBV28 to TRBJ2-1, with 11 bases that match TRBD2. Sequencing was performed on naive CD8+ T cells sorted from blood. The CDR3 region is CASSLSLAGGVEQFF. Written as DNA, the CDR3 is TGTGCCAGCAGTTTAAGTCTAGCGGGAGGAGTTGAGCAGTTCTTC.